The 10 T cell receptor beta chains reported below all come from one sample, sequenced in a study of blood T cells in healthy people across ages. A J-beta primer mix and a sample-barcoded 5' primer were used in a second PCR of roughly 7 to 12 cycles. MiXCR, applied by TCRdb to the 5' RACE reads, yields one record per CDR3 protein. The sample lists roughly 1,500,000 distinct CDR3 sequences, 30% to 35% occurring once. Sequencing was performed on blood. The source of these receptors is a woman aged 30 to 39 in good health.

Many counts were recorded for this clonotype. CDR3 sequence: CASRPTGGTEAFF. CDR3 DNA sequence: TGTGCCAGCAGACCGACAGGGGGGACTGAAGCTTTCTTT. The V call is TRBV27, the J call TRBJ1-1; 9 bases are a match to TRBD1. Trimming cost V 6 bases and J 5 bases; bases outside gene matches: 4. The V gene's germline CDR1 is MNHEY and CDR2 SMNVEV (reference sequence). The CDR3 loop spans 13 amino acids.

In this sample, this clonotype turned up once. The V call is TRBV7-8, the J call TRBJ2-3; D is perhaps TRBD1 (5 bases). Deletions cut 6 bases from V and 0 bases from J, with 10 bases between. Germline CDR1 is SGHVS and CDR2 is FQNEAQ. This CDR3 is 14 amino acids long. The CDR3 spells CASRQGKSTDTQYF. CDR3 bases: TGTGCCAGCAGGCAGGGCAAAAGCACAGATACGCAGTATTTT.

The chain is built from TRBV12-3 or TRBV12-4 and TRBJ2-5, with 9 positions matching TRBD1. The J call may be faulty, since TRBJ2-7 better matches the DNA end. The CDR3 totals 14 residues. CDR3 bases: TGTGCCAGCAGTTTACAACAGGGGGCTAGCGAGCAGTACTTC. It yields the protein CASSLQQGASEQYF.

As regards this clonotype: This may arise from a read error, as a much more abundant clone is one base away. The rearrangement joins TRBV6-6 to TRBJ2-1, with a weak D call TRBD2 (7 bases). The J call may be mistaken, given a closer DNA end match to TRBJ2-7. Germline V gene data show CDR1 as MNHNY and CDR2 as SVGAGI (reference sequence). This CDR3 has 13 amino acids. CDR3 nucleotide sequence: TGTGCCAGCAAAGGGGGGGCTGGTAATGAGCAGTACTTC. This translates into CASKGGAGNEQYF.

This sequence joins TRBV27 and TRBJ2-7; 7 bases are a match to TRBD1. The CDR3 sequence is 16 residues long. Trimming removed 3 bases from V and 4 bases from J; junction bases left unmatched: 12. The germline V gene has CDR1 MNHEY and CDR2 SMNVEV (reference sequence). CDR3: CASSLDRSIFVYEQYF. CDR3 nucleotide sequence: TGTGCCAGCAGTTTGGACAGGTCTATCTTTGTATACGAGCAGTACTTC.

This clonotype appeared once. The CDR3 loop reads CSARPTTDEQYF. The CDR3 DNA reads as TGCAGTGCTCGGCCCACTACGGACGAGCAGTACTTC. V and J are TRBV20-1 and TRBJ2-7, with D unresolved. Trimming stripped 5 bases from V and 5 bases from J, with 13 bases between. Germline CDR1 is DFQATT and CDR2 is SNEGSKA (reference sequence). CDR3 length equals 12 residues.

Turning to this clonotype: The germline gene is not matched at one end of the junction; a read error may be the cause. The chain uses TRBV5-6 and TRBJ1-2; D not certain. Germline assignment: CDR1 SGHDT and CDR2 YYEEEE. The CDR3 sequence is 13 residues long. CDR3 nucleotide sequence: TGTGTCAGCAGCTTGGCCGGGGACTATGGCTACACCTTC. Translated, it gives CVSSLAGDYGYTF.

This clonotype has just a few counts. The CDR3 loop reads CASSLYGTEVYEQYF. The CDR3 nucleotides read TGTGCCAGCAGCTTATATGGGACAGAAGTCTACGAGCAGTACTTC. The chain recombines TRBV7-2 with TRBJ2-7, with TRBD1 matching over 7 bases. The ends lost 2 bases at V and 3 bases at J; junction bases unmatched: 7. The CDR3 contains 15 residues. Germline V CDR1 and CDR2: SGHTA, FQGNSA.

This clonotype was seen a few times. The gene calls are TRBV7-3 and TRBJ2-1; D may correspond to TRBD1 or TRBD2 (5 bases each). The ends were cut back, 5 bases at V and 9 bases at J, with 14 bases in the middle. CDR1 SGHTA and CDR2 FQGTGA come from the germline V gene. CDR3 length equals 13 residues. The chain's CDR3 is CASSPSSGGEQFF. As DNA, the CDR3 is TGTGCCAGCAGCCCATCTAGTGGGGGTGAGCAGTTCTTC. The whole variable domain, remainder taken from reference TRBV7-3 and TRBJ2-1, is GAGVSQTPSNKVTEKGKYVELRCDPISGHTALYWYRQSLGQGPEFLIYFQGTGAADDSGLPNDRFFAVRPEGSVSTLKIQRTERGDSAVYLCASSPSSGGEQFFGPGTRLTVL.

V gene TRBV11-2 combines with J gene TRBJ1-2; the D gene is possibly TRBD1 (6 bases). V lost 6 bases, J lost 4 bases, and 18 bases lay in between. The CDR3 runs 15 residues. Germline CDR1 and CDR2: SGHAT and FQNNGV. CDR3 DNA: TGTGCCAGCAGTCTTGGACAGAAGAGGATCTATGGCTACACCTTC. This encodes CASSLGQKRIYGYTF. Full variable domain (remainder filled in from reference TRBV11-2 and TRBJ1-2): EAGVAQSPRYKIIEKRQSVAFWCNPISGHATLYWYQQILGQGPKLLIQFQNNGVVDDSQLPKDRFSAERLKGVDSTLKIQPAKLEDSAVYLCASSLGQKRIYGYTFGSGTRLTVV.